The 8 T cell receptor beta chains listed next were all sequenced from one sample in a study of neurological immune-mediated disorders. Using its own MiXCR run on the 5' RACE reads, TCRdb lists one record per CDR3 protein. The sample records 70,000 or so distinct CDR3 sequences, roughly 5.5% being singletons. The sample comprised PBMCs. The receptors were gathered from a woman aged 25-40 years with multiple sclerosis.

This clonotype was picked up many times. The chain uses TRBV5-1 and TRBJ2-3; the match to TRBD2 covers 8 bases. This CDR3 region has 16 residues. CDR1 is SGHRS, CDR2 YFSETQ, per germline. The junction had 5 bases not matched to a gene; V was cut back by 0 bases and J by 2 bases. The DNA of the CDR3 is TGCGCCAGCAGCTTGGCGGCGGGGGGACCCACAGATACGCAGTATTTT. Its translation is CASSLAAGGPTDTQYF.

This clonotype was seen a few times. The junction departs from germline at one end; a sequencing error may be responsible. V usage is TRBV9 and J usage is TRBJ1-5, with D tentatively TRBD1 (5 bases). The CDR3 length is 13 residues. From germline, CDR1 is SGDLS and CDR2 YYNGEE. DNA for the CDR3: TGTGCCAGCAGCGTGGGGGACGACGGCCCCCAGAATTTT. As protein: CASSVGDDGPQNF.

Turning to this clonotype: Germline and junction disagree at one end, which may indicate a read error. The chain is built from TRBV4-1 and TRBJ1-5; maybe TRBD1 (5 bases). The CDR3 has 17 amino acids. Germline CDR1 reads MGHRA; CDR2 reads YSYEKL. The CDR3 region is CASSQVGLREVSQPQNF. CDR3 bases: TGCGCCAGCAGCCAAGTCGGTCTCAGGGAAGTTAGTCAGCCCCAGAATTTT.

This clonotype came up a few times. The rearrangement links TRBV10-3 to TRBJ2-5; TRBD2 might be the D (5 bases). This CDR3 comprises 15 residues. Germline CDR1 is ENHRY and CDR2 is SYGVKD. V was trimmed by 5 bases and J by 3 bases, leaving 16 bases between them. The CDR3 nucleotides are TGTGCCATCAGTTATGATCCCACCGGGGAAGAGACCCAGTACTTC. It translates to CAISYDPTGEETQYF.

This clonotype showed up just a few times. A junction end diverges from the germline sequence, so it may reflect a read error. This chain uses TRBV5-1 with TRBJ1-5; tentative D call: TRBD1 (6 bases). CDR3 length: 15 residues. Germline V CDR1 and CDR2: SGHRS, YFSETQ. In DNA, the CDR3 is TGCGCCAGCAGCCGCACAGGGATGAGCAATCAGCCCCAGAATTTT. Its protein product is CASSRTGMSNQPQNF. The full variable domain, completed using reference TRBV5-1 and TRBJ1-5, is KAGVTQTPRYLIKTRGQQVTLSCSPISGHRSVSWYQQTPGQGLQFLFEYFSETQRNKGNFPGRFSGRQFSNSRSEMNVSTLELGDSALYLCASSRTGMSNQPQNFGDGTRLSIL.

Ten or more counts support this clonotype. This chain links TRBV12-3 or TRBV12-4 with TRBJ2-3; 7 bases are a match to TRBD1. After removal of 5 bases from V and 0 bases from J, the junction contained 11 bases not matched to a gene. CDR3 length equals 17 residues. The CDR3 sequence: CASSPLRQGPSTDTQYF. The CDR3 DNA sequence: TGTGCCAGCAGTCCACTTCGACAGGGCCCTAGCACAGATACGCAGTATTTT.

This clonotype has a count of ten or more. The rearrangement joins TRBV20-1 to TRBJ2-2; D not certain. The CDR3 totals 14 residues. The germline CDR1 and CDR2 sequences are DFQATT and SNEGSKA (reference sequence). Trimming pared 2 bases from V and 1 base from J, leaving 8 bases between. The CDR3 sequence is CSARPPGNTGELFF. CDR3 sequence (DNA): TGCAGTGCTAGACCCCCGGGGAACACCGGGGAGCTGTTTTTT.

This clonotype was detected a few times. This sequence joins TRBV2 and TRBJ1-2, with D possibly TRBD1 on 5 matching bases. CDR3 size: 15 residues. The V end was cut by 4 bases, the J end by 7 bases, with 19 bases between. Per the germline V gene, CDR1 is SNHLY and CDR2 is FYNNEI. CDR3 in DNA: TGTGCCAGCAGTGTCAGCAGGGAGTTCTATCGTGGCTACACCTTC. Encoded protein: CASSVSREFYRGYTF. The full variable domain, in which reference TRBV2 and TRBJ1-2 provide the parts outside the CDR3, is EPEVTQTPSHQVTQMGQEVILRCVPISNHLYFYWYRQILGQKVEFLVSFYNNEISEKSEIFDDQFSVERPDGSNFTLKIRSTKLEDSAMYFCASSVSREFYRGYTFGSGTRLTVV.